This T cell receptor beta chain was observed in a study of Ad26.COV2.S vaccination and SARS-CoV-2 variants. Notes on this clone: Its antigen is still unknown.

The CDR3 runs 14 residues. With 1 base removed from V and 3 bases from J, the gap between germline ends came to 9 bases. Germline assignment: CDR1 MGHRA and CDR2 YSYEKL. Sequencing was performed with immunoSEQ multiplex PCR; in TCRdb, only in-frame clones are kept and a portion is missing. Of under 550,000 clones in the sample, around 90% were seen once. Treatment reported: around 19 received Ad26.COV2.S at low or high dose, single or two shots; about 5 received placebo; per-sample allocation not given. Sampling was done on day 63 after the first vaccine or placebo injection. General study results and limits: Once vaccination had occurred, spike-specific CD8+ and CD4+ T cell responses reportedly showed substantial breadth.

The chain carries TRBV4-1 and TRBJ1-2; maybe TRBD1 (5 bases). This material consisted of peripheral blood, taken in a trial of Ad26.COV2.S vaccine versus placebo. This receptor was taken from a person aged 18 to 59 who received the Ad26.COV2.S COVID-19 vaccine or a placebo. CDR3 in DNA: TGCGCCAGCAGCCAAGGTAGAGGGGACTATGGCTACACCTTC. It yields the protein CASSQGRGDYGYTF.